Below are 18 T cell receptor beta chains sequenced from a single sample in a study of Ad26.COV2.S vaccination and SARS-CoV-2 variants. Treatment defined: around 19 received Ad26.COV2.S at low or high dose, single or two shots; about five received placebo; per-sample allocation not given. Specimens were obtained on day 63 following the first vaccine or placebo injection. Assay used: immunoSEQ multiplex PCR; TCRdb lists only in-frame clones, some missing. The sample records hundreds of thousands of clones, around 90% being singletons. Sequenced here: peripheral blood, sampled in a trial of Ad26.COV2.S vaccine versus placebo. The source is a person aged 18-60 years who received the Ad26.COV2.S COVID-19 vaccine or a placebo.

The J gene is TRBJ2-1, the V gene TRBV6-5; 7 positions agree with TRBD1. Germline lookup yields CDR1 MNHEY and CDR2 SVGAGI. The CDR3 spans 15 residues. Losses at the gene ends were 6 bases for V and 4 bases for J; bases not matched to a gene: 9. The CDR3 bases are TGTGCCAGCAGCACAGGGGTTACTCTGTACAATGAGCAGTTCTTC. Encoded protein: CASSTGVTLYNEQFF.

The chain links TRBV2 to TRBJ1-1, with 8 nucleotides matching TRBD1. This CDR3 has 13 residues. V shed 7 bases, J shed 4 bases, and the junction held 5 bases outside the gene matches. Germline assignment: CDR1 SNHLY and CDR2 FYNNEI. As DNA, the CDR3 is TGTGCCAGCAAGGACAGGGAGGGCACTGAAGCTTTCTTT. Translating it yields CASKDREGTEAFF.

The chain joins TRBV4-3 to TRBJ1-2; D remains ambiguous. Trimming pared 1 base from V and 4 bases from J, leaving 13 bases between. This CDR3 region has 15 residues. The germline CDR1 and CDR2 sequences are LGHNA and YSLEER. The CDR3 coding sequence is TGCGCCAGCAGCCAAGGAGTCGTCACTATCTATGGCTACACCTTC. Translating gives CASSQGVVTIYGYTF.

V and J are TRBV4-2 and TRBJ2-3, with D perhaps matching TRBD1 or TRBD2 (6 bases each). The CDR3 totals 16 residues. The germline V and J ends were trimmed by 5 bases and 5 bases, with 20 bases remaining between them. Germline V CDR1 and CDR2: LGHNA, YNFKEQ. This CDR3 reads CASSSATGAGGDTQYF. The CDR3, as DNA: TGTGCCAGCAGCAGTGCGACGGGGGCCGGCGGAGATACGCAGTATTTT.

The V and J genes are TRBV3-1 (or the pseudogene TRBV3-2) and TRBJ2-2; maybe TRBD1 (5 bases). Trimming took off 0 bases at V and 4 bases at J, with 6 bases between the two ends. Germline CDR1 reads LGHDT; CDR2 reads YNNKEL (reference sequence). The CDR3 contains 14 residues. The CDR3 is CASSQDQGTGELFF. CDR3 sequence (DNA): TGTGCCAGCAGCCAAGACCAGGGCACCGGGGAGCTGTTTTTT.

This clone occurred once. This chain uses TRBV6-5 with TRBJ2-7; 7 nucleotides agree with TRBD1. This CDR3 is 14 amino acids long. Germline-derived CDR1 and CDR2 are MNHEY and SVGAGI. V was clipped by 0 bases and J by 4 bases; unmatched bases: 3. The chain's CDR3 is CASSYSGTAYEQYF. The CDR3 DNA sequence: TGTGCCAGCAGTTACTCTGGGACAGCATACGAGCAGTACTTC.

V gene TRBV5-1 combines with J gene TRBJ2-7, with D possibly TRBD1 on 5 matching bases. The V and J ends lost 4 bases and 0 bases respectively, with 17 bases between them. Germline values: CDR1 SGHRS, CDR2 YFSETQ. The length of the CDR3 is 16 residues. The CDR3 region has the DNA TGCGCCAGCAGCCCTCGGGCAGGGATTAGCTCCTACGAGCAGTACTTC. Protein sequence: CASSPRAGISSYEQYF. The complete variable domain, with remaining parts taken from reference TRBV5-1 and TRBJ2-7, reads KAGVTQTPRYLIKTRGQQVTLSCSPISGHRSVSWYQQTPGQGLQFLFEYFSETQRNKGNFPGRFSGRQFSNSRSEMNVSTLELGDSALYLCASSPRAGISSYEQYFGPGTRLTVT.

The sample holds one count of this clone. The chain employs TRBV5-1 and TRBJ1-1, with no clear D. This CDR3 is built from 16 residues. From germline, CDR1 is SGHRS and CDR2 YFSETQ. V was clipped by 2 bases and J by 1 base, with 15 bases between them. This chain's CDR3 is CASSLPTSDGNTEAFF. In DNA, the CDR3 is TGCGCCAGCAGCTTACCCACCTCGGACGGGAACACTGAAGCTTTCTTT.

The V gene is TRBV9, the J gene TRBJ1-5, with 7 bases lining up with TRBD1. Germline V gene data show CDR1 as SGDLS and CDR2 as YYNGEE. The CDR3 extends over 16 amino acids. The trim removed 4 bases at V and 2 bases at J, leaving 9 bases unmatched. CDR3: CASSYGQAMGNQPQHF. The CDR3 DNA reads TGTGCCAGCAGCTACGGACAGGCCATGGGCAATCAGCCCCAGCATTTT. Supplemented by reference TRBV9 and TRBJ1-5, the full variable domain reads DSGVTQTPKHLITATGQRVTLRCSPRSGDLSVYWYQQSLDQGLQFLIQYYNGEERAKGNILERFSAQQFPDLHSELNLSSLELGDSALYFCASSYGQAMGNQPQHFGDGTRLSIL.

The V gene is TRBV11-1, the J gene TRBJ1-1; no clear D gene. V lost 5 bases and J 4 bases, leaving 20 bases between the germline ends. This CDR3 comprises 16 residues. Germline loops: CDR1 SGHAT, CDR2 FQDESV (reference sequence). Written as DNA, the CDR3 is TGTGCCAGCAGCCCAAGAGCGGGCCAGCCTTCCACTGAAGCTTTCTTT. Encoded protein: CASSPRAGQPSTEAFF.

The chain combines TRBV3-1 (or the pseudogene TRBV3-2) with TRBJ2-2, with 13 bases matching TRBD2. With V trimmed by 1 base and J by 0 bases, 5 bases remained unmatched. This CDR3 contains 19 residues. CDR1 and CDR2 from the germline V gene are LGHDT and YNNKEL (reference sequence). The CDR3 sequence: CASSQGTSGGFANTGELFF. As DNA, the CDR3 is TGTGCCAGCAGCCAAGGGACTAGCGGGGGCTTCGCGAACACCGGGGAGCTGTTTTTT.

This clone was recorded a few times. The chain links TRBV10-3 to TRBJ1-3; D unclear. Looked up from germline, CDR1 is ENHRY and CDR2 is SYGVKD. The CDR3 is 15 amino acids. The V gene lost 6 bases and the J gene lost 5 bases, with 17 bases spanning the gap. The chain's CDR3 is CAIRGNGTKRNTIYF. CDR3 coding DNA: TGTGCCATCAGAGGTAACGGAACCAAAAGAAACACCATATATTTT.

The chain employs TRBV19 and TRBJ1-2; no definite D call. CDR1 and CDR2 (germline): LNHDA, SQIVND (reference sequence). This CDR3 is built from 15 residues. The V end was cut by 3 bases, the J end by 1 base, with 12 bases between. In DNA form, the CDR3 reads TGTGCCAGTAGTATTGTGAGACCGGGTAACTATGGCTACACCTTC. It encodes CASSIVRPGNYGYTF.

The genes are TRBV19 and TRBJ1-1, with 7 bases identical to TRBD1. V lost 5 bases to trimming and J lost 1 base; unmatched junction nucleotides: 4. There are 14 residues in the CDR3. Germline CDR1 and CDR2: LNHDA and SQIVND (reference sequence). CDR3 DNA: TGTGCCAGTAGTTCTCAGGGGGAGAACACTGAAGCTTTCTTT. This codes for CASSSQGENTEAFF.

DNA for the CDR3: TGTGCCAGCTCCACCTACAATGAGCAGTTCTTC. Encoded protein: CASSTYNEQFF. V and J are TRBV6-5 and TRBJ2-1; D unclear. Germline values: CDR1 MNHEY, CDR2 SVGAGI. This CDR3 is 11 amino acids long. The V end was cut by 8 bases, the J end by 2 bases, with 4 bases between.

As DNA, the CDR3 is TGTGCCTGGAACGTGTTGGGGAGCACTGAAGCTTTCTTT. Translating it yields CAWNVLGSTEAFF. V gene TRBV30 combines with J gene TRBJ1-1; D remains ambiguous. The germline gives CDR1 GTSNPN, CDR2 SVGIG (reference sequence). This CDR3 comprises 13 residues. V lost 4 bases and J 4 bases, leaving 13 bases between the germline ends.

V usage is TRBV5-4 and J usage is TRBJ2-5; D unclear. V was pared by 3 bases and J by 5 bases, with 14 bases between. Germline CDR1 is SGHNT and CDR2 is YYREEE (reference sequence). This CDR3 is 14 amino acids long. The CDR3 DNA reads as TGTGCCAGCAGCTCCATGGTTGGTGAGGAGACCCAGTACTTC. Protein: CASSSMVGEETQYF. Using reference TRBV5-4 and TRBJ2-5 for the parts outside the CDR3, the full variable domain is ETGVTQSPTHLIKTRGQQVTLRCSSQSGHNTVSWYQQALGQGPQFIFQYYREEENGRGNFPPRFSGLQFPNYSSELNVNALELDDSALYLCASSSMVGEETQYFGPGTRLLVL.

The rearrangement joins TRBV10-3 to TRBJ2-1; either TRBD1 or TRBD2 may fit D (6 bases each). Per germline, CDR1 ENHRY and CDR2 SYGVKD. CDR3 length: 14 amino acids. Trimming cost V 8 bases and J 6 bases, with 17 bases left between them. Here the CDR3 reads CAISGTGGRNEQFF. CDR3 DNA sequence: TGTGCCATCTCGGGGACTGGGGGGCGCAATGAGCAGTTCTTC.